This TCR beta chain was found in a study of blood T cell repertoires in COVID-19. As for the study in general: Material from acute and convalescent COVID-19 was sourced from the United States, Italy and Spain. T cells, B-cell-depleted T cells, or PBMCs supplied cDNA or gDNA.

V was trimmed by 5 bases and J by 0 bases, leaving 14 bases between them. CDR1 is SGHVS, CDR2 FQNEAQ, per germline. This CDR3 has 16 amino acids. Methods used by the authors: Amplifying reference gene primers gave estimates of nucleated cell counts. Using immunoSEQ multiplex PCR, the repertoire was profiled, and TCRdb retains in-frame clones only, with some absent. V and J calls and clone size are as listed in that table; D and trimming were resolved from the DNA. The sample has 150,000 to 200,000 clones, roughly nine tenths seen once. Source material: peripheral blood. The chain uses TRBV7-8 and TRBJ1-3, with a tentative D call TRBD1 (5 bases). This receptor was taken from a man between 65 and 85 years old with acute or convalescent COVID-19. CDR3 nucleotides: TGTGCCAGCAGCACCCGGGACTCTTACTCTGGAAACACCATATATTTT. Translation gives CASSTRDSYSGNTIYF. Supplemented by reference TRBV7-8 and TRBJ1-3, the full variable domain reads GAGVSQSPRYKVAKRGQDVALRCDPISGHVSLFWYQQALGQGPEFLTYFQNEAQLDKSGLPSDRFFAERPEGSVSTLKIQRTQQEDSAVYLCASSTRDSYSGNTIYFGEGSWLTVV.